This T cell receptor (beta chain) was captured in a study of T cell repertoires in cytomegalovirus infection. TCRdb re-analysed the reads in MiXCR, keeping a single row per CDR3 protein. The sample includes hundreds of thousands of distinct CDR3 sequences, around 32% of them seen just once. This clonotype was counted many times. Antigen unknown. The CDR3 sequence is 13 residues long. The germline V and J ends were trimmed by 1 base and 7 bases, with 8 bases remaining between them. This receptor was identified in a human donor in good health (CMV status not recorded). Some clones in this sample may be carry-over from other donors' samples. V gene TRBV12-3 or TRBV12-4 combines with J gene TRBJ1-5; no firm D call. The sequenced sample was cultured PBMCs, obtained from culture after CMV antigen stimulation. Here the CDR3 reads CASSLVGRQPQHF. CDR3 nucleotides: TGTGCCAGCAGTTTAGTCGGGCGGCAGCCCCAGCATTTT.